These 14 T cell receptor beta chains originate from one sample sequenced in a study of graft-versus-host responses after intestinal transplantation. Sequencing was performed with immunoSEQ multiplex PCR; in TCRdb, only in-frame clones are kept and a portion is missing. Of roughly 6,000 clones in the sample, about 24% were seen once. Specimen: alloreactive CD4+ T cells from a mixed lymphocyte reaction culture, collected before transplantation. Described subset: CFSE-low proliferating T cells sorted from approximately six-day pre-transplant mixed lymphocyte reaction (GvH or HvG direction). The source of these receptors is a human patient who was an organ donor for intestinal transplantation.

Only a few counts were recorded for this clone. CDR3 region: CASSPPPGLAGVAYEQYF. Here the CDR3 DNA reads TGCGCCAGCAGCCCACCTCCGGGACTAGCGGGGGTCGCCTACGAGCAGTACTTC. V usage is TRBV4-1 and J usage is TRBJ2-7; 14 nucleotides align to TRBD2. This CDR3 is built from 18 residues. Germline lookup yields CDR1 MGHRA and CDR2 YSYEKL. V dropped 4 bases and J dropped 2; count of bases not matched to a gene: 10.

The sample holds a few counts of this clone. The chain recombines TRBV4-1 with TRBJ1-2, with D possibly TRBD1 on 5 matching bases. Per the germline V gene, CDR1 is MGHRA and CDR2 is YSYEKL. The V and J ends lost 3 bases and 4 bases respectively, with 9 bases between them. This CDR3 has 13 amino acids. CDR3 nucleotide sequence: TGCGCCAGCAGCCAGGGACGGAGCTATGGCTACACCTTC. Encoded protein: CASSQGRSYGYTF.

The V and J genes are TRBV19 and TRBJ2-5; no clear D gene. This CDR3 contains 12 residues. CDR1 LNHDA and CDR2 SQIVND come from the germline V gene (reference sequence). Trimming stripped 4 bases from V and 5 bases from J, with 8 bases between. CDR3 nucleotide sequence: TGTGCCAGTAGTAGGGGATGGGAGACCCAGTACTTC. The encoded protein is CASSRGWETQYF. The full variable domain, in which reference TRBV19 and TRBJ2-5 provide the parts outside the CDR3, is DGGITQSPKYLFRKEGQNVTLSCEQNLNHDAMYWYRQDPGQGLRLIYYSQIVNDFQKGDIAEGYSVSREKKESFPLTVTSAQKNPTAFYLCASSRGWETQYFGPGTRLLVL.

The chain couples TRBV6-8 to TRBJ2-3; 10 positions match TRBD1. The germline gives CDR1 MNHGY, CDR2 SAAAGT. V lost 4 bases to trimming and J lost 4 bases; unmatched junction nucleotides: 2. This CDR3 spans 14 amino acids. For the CDR3, the DNA is TGTGCCAGCAGTTGGACAGGGGGACCAGATACGCAGTATTTT. Residues: CASSWTGGPDTQYF.

This clone was observed a handful of times. The chain is built from TRBV6-6 and TRBJ2-5; TRBD1 or TRBD2 may be the D gene (5 bases each). The CDR3 sequence is 14 residues long. Trimming took 10 bases from V and 7 from J, leaving 22 bases between them. CDR1 and CDR2 from the germline V gene are MNHNY and SVGAGI (reference sequence). The CDR3 DNA follows: TGTGCCACCCGGGGTTCAGGGTTTTTTGGGACCCAGTACTTC. Its translation is CATRGSGFFGTQYF.

As DNA, the CDR3 is TGTGCCAGCTCACCTCTAGCGGGGAGCAGCACAGATACGCAGTATTTT. Protein: CASSPLAGSSTDTQYF. This rearrangement joins TRBV18 to TRBJ2-3; 9 bases are shared with TRBD2. The ends lost 3 bases at V and 0 bases at J; junction bases unmatched: 4. The CDR3 has 16 amino acids. Germline V gene sequence: CDR1 KGHSH, CDR2 LQKENI.

This rearrangement joins TRBV11-2 to TRBJ2-7; D is perhaps TRBD2 (6 bases). Germline assignment: CDR1 SGHAT and CDR2 FQNNGV. The CDR3 has 15 residues. Trimming removed 1 base from V and 0 bases from J, with 10 bases in between. In nucleotides, the CDR3 is TGTGCCAGCAGCTTAGTTGGAGGGTCCTCCTACGAGCAGTACTTC. This sequence encodes CASSLVGGSSYEQYF.

The CDR3 bases are TGCGCCAGCCGACCAACTAGCTCTGGGGCCAACGTCCTGACTTTC. Translated: CASRPTSSGANVLTF. The chain has TRBV5-1 and TRBJ2-6, with D possibly TRBD2 on 5 matching bases. The CDR3 totals 15 residues. The germline V gene encodes CDR1 SGHRS and CDR2 YFSETQ. Trimming shortened V by 7 bases and J by 0 bases, and 11 bases separated the two germline ends.

This chain connects TRBV6-6 to TRBJ2-7; TRBD1 matches at 7 bases. V dropped 8 bases and J dropped 2; count of bases not matched to a gene: 6. The length of the CDR3 is 13 residues. CDR1 is MNHNY and CDR2 is SVGAGI in the germline V gene (reference sequence). The CDR3 coding sequence is TGTGCCAGCGGGGGCAGGGGGACCTACGAGCAGTACTTC. It encodes CASGGRGTYEQYF.

The chain employs TRBV12-5 and TRBJ2-7, with a possible D match to TRBD1 (5 bases). The germline gives CDR1 LGHNT, CDR2 FRNRAP. V was shortened by 6 bases and J by 5 bases, with 14 bases between the two germline ends. The CDR3 has 13 residues. CDR3 region: CASGLRDTNEQYF. The CDR3 nucleotides read TGTGCTAGTGGGCTCAGGGATACCAACGAGCAGTACTTC.

The genes are TRBV6-1 and TRBJ2-7, with 8 bases matching TRBD1. The ends lost 6 bases at V and 2 bases at J; junction bases unmatched: 6. CDR1 and CDR2 (germline): MNHNS, SASEGT. This CDR3 spans 14 amino acids. CDR3 in amino acids: CASRPWTGTYEQYF. The CDR3 DNA reads TGTGCCAGCAGACCCTGGACAGGGACCTACGAGCAGTACTTC.

Sample share makes this clone medium-sized (0.01 to 0.1%). The genes are TRBV9 and TRBJ2-2, with 8 bases that match TRBD1. CDR1 is SGDLS and CDR2 is YYNGEE in the germline V gene. This CDR3 spans 15 amino acids. V gave up 0 bases and J gave up 5 bases; unmatched junction bases: 3. CDR3 coding DNA: TGTGCCAGCAGCGTAGGACAGGGGAATACCGGGGAGCTGTTTTTT. It yields the protein CASSVGQGNTGELFF.

The chain combines TRBV23-1 with TRBJ2-3, with TRBD2 as a possible D gene (6 bases). TRBV23-1 is placed among ORFs of uncertain function. CDR3 length: 13 amino acids. V lost 6 bases to trimming and J lost 7 bases, with 14 bases between them. CDR3 sequence reads: CASRLTSCHTQYF. In DNA form, the CDR3 reads TGCGCCAGCAGGCTGACTAGTTGCCATACGCAGTATTTT.

The chain recombines TRBV2 with TRBJ1-6; D is undetermined. The germline V gene has CDR1 SNHLY and CDR2 FYNNEI. This CDR3 is 11 amino acids long. V was trimmed by 7 bases and J by 9 bases, leaving 7 bases between them. The CDR3 DNA reads as TGTGCCAGCATGGGGATTTCACCCCTCCACTTT. As protein: CASMGISPLHF. Full variable domain (missing parts from reference TRBV2 and TRBJ1-6): EPEVTQTPSHQVTQMGQEVILRCVPISNHLYFYWYRQILGQKVEFLVSFYNNEISEKSEIFDDQFSVERPDGSNFTLKIRSTKLEDSAMYFCASMGISPLHFGNGTRLTVT.